This T cell receptor beta chain came from a study of T cell repertoires in cytomegalovirus infection. Looking at the study overall: Public TCR beta signatures indicated both CMV infection and matching HLA type.

Overall study results and limits: In two of eight donors, the top clonotype was HLA-C-restricted CMV-specific.

This clonotype has more than one count but fewer than ten. Its antigen is still unknown. TCRdb processed the reads anew with MiXCR; each CDR3 protein has one entry. The sample yields hundreds of thousands of distinct CDR3 sequences, around 24% seen once. The CDR3 has 13 amino acids. V shed 0 bases and J shed 5 bases, with 7 bases lying between them. CDR1 and CDR2 from the germline V gene are MNHEY and SMNVEV (reference sequence). This clonotype was sampled from a human donor in good health (CMV status not recorded). Some clones in this sample may be carry-over from other donors' samples. The sample consisted of CD8+ T cells from PBMCs. The chain is built from TRBV27 and TRBJ1-1; unclear D gene. CDR3 coding DNA: TGTGCCAGCAGTTTATCGATAGGGACTGAAGCTTTCTTT. Its translation is CASSLSIGTEAFF.